These 22 T cell receptor beta chains came from one sample sequenced in a study of molecular identifiers for immune sequencing clone quantification. TCRdb independently ran MiXCR on the PCR reads; one entry per CDR3 protein. The repertoire consists of about 630,000 distinct CDR3 sequences, with less than 30% occurring once and the leading ten covering 0.78%. Sequenced: naive CD8+ T cells from blood, with Jurkat cell RNA spiked in. Subset here: FACS-sorted CD8+CD4-CCR7+CD45RA+ naive T cells. The receptors shown here come from a human donor in good health. Some libraries in this study had Jurkat cell RNA spiked in.

This clonotype came up a few times. V usage is TRBV24-1 and J usage is TRBJ2-7; the match to TRBD2 covers 8 bases. The V and J ends lost 3 bases and 1 base, in that order; junction bases with no gene match: 4. Per germline, CDR1 KGHDR and CDR2 SFDVKD. The CDR3 has 15 amino acids. The CDR3 loop is CATSDPAGESYEQYF. The CDR3 DNA sequence: TGTGCCACCAGTGATCCAGCGGGAGAATCCTACGAGCAGTACTTC.

This clonotype was seen ten or more times. The rearrangement links TRBV13 to TRBJ1-4; TRBD1 agrees at 7 bases. The CDR3 is made up of 13 amino acids. V lost 4 bases to trimming and J lost 10 bases; unmatched junction nucleotides: 6. Per the germline V gene, CDR1 is PRHDT and CDR2 is FYEKMQ (reference sequence). The DNA for the CDR3 is TGTGCCAGCAGCTCAGGGGGGCGACGAAAACTGTTTTTT. Its protein is CASSSGGRRKLFF.

This clonotype was seen repeatedly, ten times or more. CDR3 sequence (DNA): TGTGCCAGCAGTGAGTTCGATATGAACACTGAAGCTTTCTTT. It encodes CASSEFDMNTEAFF. The chain is built from TRBV2 and TRBJ1-1; D uncertain. V was cut by 3 bases and J by 0 bases, with 8 bases left in between. The germline V gene has CDR1 SNHLY and CDR2 FYNNEI. The CDR3 spans 14 residues.

The sample holds a few counts of this clonotype. The chain couples TRBV7-9 to TRBJ1-2; TRBD1 might be the D (5 bases). This CDR3 has 15 residues. The V gene lost 1 base and the J gene lost 3 bases, with 12 bases spanning the gap. Germline CDR1 reads SEHNR; CDR2 reads FQNEAQ (reference sequence). The DNA of the CDR3 is TGTGCCAGCAGCTTAGAGGACACTGTGCACTATGGCTACACCTTC. It yields the protein CASSLEDTVHYGYTF.

In its sample, this clonotype was seen a few times. The chain has TRBV28 and TRBJ1-4; the D is unclear. CDR1 and CDR2 from the germline V gene are MDHEN and SYDVKM. The CDR3 length is 14 residues. V shed 6 bases and J shed 6 bases, with 14 bases lying between them. CDR3 bases: TGTGCCAGCAGCCAGACACTTAGGGATGAAAAACTGTTTTTT. Translating it yields CASSQTLRDEKLFF.

This clonotype appeared a single time. A read error may explain this, as a much larger clone is one base away. The genes are TRBV20-1 and TRBJ1-3; weak D call: TRBD1 (5 bases). Germline V gives CDR1 DFQATT, CDR2 SNEGSKA (reference sequence). Trimming left V 0 bases short and J 2 bases short, with 11 bases between. The CDR3 is made up of 15 amino acids. The CDR3 spells CSARDVAGPGNTIYF. Written as DNA, the CDR3 is TGCAGTGCTAGAGATGTGGCAGGGCCTGGAAACACCATATATTTT.

Details on this clonotype: A much larger clonotype is one base distant, so this may be a read error. The chain has TRBV4-1 and TRBJ1-1; 9 nucleotides line up with TRBD1. CDR1 MGHRA and CDR2 YSYEKL come from the germline V gene. V shed 1 base and J 3 bases; nucleotides not matched to a gene: 6. The CDR3 spans 16 residues. Written as DNA, the CDR3 is TGCGCCAGCAGCCAAGCGGACAGGGGACTGCACACTGAAGCTTTCTTT. It specifies CASSQADRGLHTEAFF.

Worth noting for this clonotype: A read error is possible here, since a much larger clone lies one base away. The J gene is TRBJ2-5, the V gene TRBV6-5; 9 positions match TRBD2. The germline V gene encodes CDR1 MNHEY and CDR2 SVGAGI. The CDR3 has 16 residues. In DNA form, the CDR3 reads TGTGCCAGCAGTTACTTCGGCGGGACTAGCCAAGAGAACCAGTACTTC. Protein sequence: CASSYFGGTSQENQYF.

Ten or more counts support this clonotype. The J gene is TRBJ2-7, the V gene TRBV12-5, with TRBD2 as a possible D gene (6 bases). Germline lookup yields CDR1 LGHNT and CDR2 FRNRAP. V was trimmed by 0 bases and J by 3 bases, leaving 21 bases between them. This CDR3 is 18 amino acids long. The CDR3, as DNA: TGTGCTAGTGGTTTGGTTGGGGAGGAAGGGAGGCCCTACTACGAGCAGTACTTC. Protein product: CASGLVGEEGRPYYEQYF.

Only a few counts were recorded for this clonotype. The gene calls are TRBV7-2 and TRBJ2-7, with 8 bases fitting TRBD2. This CDR3 is 14 amino acids long. Losses at the gene ends were 2 bases for V and 7 bases for J; bases not matched to a gene: 7. In germline, CDR1 is SGHTA, CDR2 FQGNSA. CDR3 region: CASSLYGGAGEQYF. The CDR3 coding sequence is TGTGCCAGCAGCTTATACGGGGGGGCGGGAGAGCAGTACTTC.

This clonotype was counted at least ten times. V gene TRBV20-1 combines with J gene TRBJ1-1; no firm D call. Per the germline V gene, CDR1 is DFQATT and CDR2 is SNEGSKA (reference sequence). This CDR3 is 13 amino acids long. V lost 0 bases and J lost 3, with 8 bases in between. CDR3 sequence: CSARDMAHTEAFF. CDR3 DNA sequence: TGCAGTGCTAGAGATATGGCGCACACTGAAGCTTTCTTT.

In this sample, this clonotype turned up a few times. The chain employs TRBV3-1 and TRBJ2-7; 9 positions match TRBD1. Germline lookup yields CDR1 LGHDT and CDR2 YNNKEL (reference sequence). The CDR3 is 15 residues long. V lost 6 bases, J lost 3 bases, and 9 bases stayed unmatched. The CDR3 DNA sequence: TGTGCCAGCAGACAACGAGGGACAGGGAGCTACGAGCAGTACTTC. Translating it yields CASRQRGTGSYEQYF.

Many counts were recorded for this clonotype. The chain is built from TRBV29-1 and TRBJ2-3, with 12 bases fitting TRBD2. Trimming removed 2 bases from V and 2 bases from J; junction bases left unmatched: 5. The length of the CDR3 is 16 residues. Germline V CDR1 and CDR2: SQVTM, ANQGSEA. The chain's CDR3 is CSVEWASGGATDTQYF. The CDR3 nucleotides read TGCAGCGTTGAATGGGCTAGCGGGGGGGCCACAGATACGCAGTATTTT.

The rearrangement uses TRBV6-6 and TRBJ2-7; a weak D match, TRBD1 (5 bases). Germline loops: CDR1 MNHNY, CDR2 SVGAGI (reference sequence). Trimming pared 2 bases from V and 5 bases from J, leaving 16 bases between. The CDR3 loop spans 15 amino acids. The CDR3, as DNA: TGTGCCAGCAGTTACGAGCAGGGCACGTTCCACGAGCAGTACTTC. It specifies CASSYEQGTFHEQYF.

The table lists this clonotype with many counts. This chain links TRBV7-9 with TRBJ1-6; the match to TRBD1 covers 7 bases. Germline V gives CDR1 SEHNR, CDR2 FQNEAQ (reference sequence). CDR3 size: 15 residues. Losses at the gene ends were 3 bases for V and 10 bases for J; bases not matched to a gene: 9. The CDR3 sequence: CASSFGQEAGSPLHF. The CDR3 DNA is TGTGCCAGCAGCTTCGGACAGGAGGCTGGCTCACCCCTCCACTTT. Filled out from reference TRBV7-9 and TRBJ1-6, the complete variable domain reads DTGVSQNPRHKITKRGQNVTFRCDPISEHNRLYWYRQTLGQGPEFLTYFQNEAQLEKSRLLSDRFSAERPKGSFSTLEIQRTEQGDSAMYLCASSFGQEAGSPLHFGNGTRLTVT.

This clonotype showed up just a few times. This chain connects TRBV14 to TRBJ2-7; D could derive from TRBD1 or TRBD2 (6 bases each). The CDR3 runs 18 residues. V gave up 2 bases and J gave up 2 bases, with 22 bases separating them. CDR1 and CDR2 from the germline V gene are SGHDN and FVKESK. The CDR3 spells CASSQHIPGTPGAYEQYF. In DNA, the CDR3 is TGTGCCAGCAGCCAACACATTCCCGGGACTCCAGGGGCCTACGAGCAGTACTTC.

This clonotype was detected a few times. The CDR3 is CSVKTGGSYEQYF. In DNA, the CDR3 is TGCAGCGTTAAGACAGGGGGGTCCTACGAGCAGTACTTC. The rearrangement joins TRBV29-1 to TRBJ2-7; 9 bases line up with TRBD1. The germline V gene encodes CDR1 SQVTM and CDR2 ANQGSEA. The CDR3 is 13 residues long. Trimming took 5 bases from V and 1 from J; bases not matched to a gene: 3.

This clonotype was seen at least ten times. The rearrangement links TRBV4-3 to TRBJ1-1; TRBD1 is a possible D gene (6 bases). Trimming pared 2 bases from V and 7 bases from J, leaving 14 bases between. The V gene's germline CDR1 is LGHNA and CDR2 YSLEER. This CDR3 spans 14 amino acids. This chain's CDR3 is CASSQNDRNLEAFF. The CDR3, as DNA: TGCGCCAGCAGCCAAAACGACAGGAACCTTGAAGCTTTCTTT.

The table lists this clonotype with many counts. The chain employs TRBV28 and TRBJ2-5, with 7 bases that match TRBD1. Looked up from germline, CDR1 is MDHEN and CDR2 is SYDVKM. This CDR3 contains 15 residues. V trimming: 5 bases; J trimming: 0 bases; junction bases outside the gene matches: 6. CDR3 nucleotide sequence: TGTGCCAGCAGTCCGACAGGGTCGTACCAAGAGACCCAGTACTTC. It yields the protein CASSPTGSYQETQYF.

Details on this clonotype: Since a much larger clone is just one base distant, this may be a read error. The rearrangement links TRBV27 to TRBJ2-3; D is ambiguous. The CDR3 runs 14 residues. Germline V gene lookup returns CDR1 MNHEY and CDR2 SMNVEV (reference sequence). The CDR3, as DNA: TGTGCCAGCAGTTTAGGCCCGGGCCCAGATACGCGGTATTTT. Translation: CASSLGPGPDTRYF.

Notes on this clonotype: A much larger clone sits a single nucleotide away, making a read error possible. The chain has TRBV7-9 and TRBJ1-6, with D hard to call. Germline CDR1 and CDR2: SEHNR and FQNEAQ (reference sequence). The CDR3 is made up of 17 amino acids. The CDR3 region is CAGSSLVSGRPDSPLHF. The CDR3 DNA is TGTGCCGGCAGCTCCCTGGTTTCGGGCCGCCCCGATTCACCCCTCCACTTT.

Many counts were recorded for this clonotype. The rearrangement uses TRBV11-2 and TRBJ2-3; D is unclear. Trimming took 7 bases from V and 6 from J, leaving 14 bases between them. In germline, CDR1 is SGHAT, CDR2 FQNNGV. The CDR3 is 13 residues long. CDR3 nucleotides: TGTGCCAGCAACCACCCCACCGGGGATACGCAGTATTTT. Translating gives CASNHPTGDTQYF.